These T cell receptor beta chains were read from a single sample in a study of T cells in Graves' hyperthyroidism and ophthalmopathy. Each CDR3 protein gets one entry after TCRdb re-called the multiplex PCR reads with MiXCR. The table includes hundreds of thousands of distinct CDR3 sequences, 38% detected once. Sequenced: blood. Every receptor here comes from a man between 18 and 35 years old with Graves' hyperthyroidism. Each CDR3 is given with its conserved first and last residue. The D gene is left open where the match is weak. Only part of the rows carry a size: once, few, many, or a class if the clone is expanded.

CDR3 protein: CATNGEETQYF
CDR3 DNA: TGTGCCACCAACGGGGAGGAGACCCAGTACTTC
clone size: many
CDR3 length: 11
J gene: TRBJ2-5
D gene: NA
V gene: TRBV15

CDR3 protein: CATSGAGRGYEQYF
CDR3 DNA: TGTGCCACCAGTGGGGCGGGGAGAGGCTACGAGCAGTACTTC
clone size: many
CDR3 length: 14
J gene: TRBJ2-7
D gene: NA
V gene: TRBV24-1

CDR3 protein: CATSRDGLAGPETQYF
CDR3 DNA: TGTGCCACCAGCAGAGATGGACTAGCGGGACCAGAGACCCAGTACTTC
clone size: many
CDR3 length: 16
J gene: TRBJ2-5
D gene: TRBD2
V gene: TRBV15

CDR3 protein: CASRLLTGGASEAFF
CDR3 DNA: TGTGCCAGCAGGCTTCTGACAGGGGGCGCCTCTGAAGCTTTCTTT
clone size: few
CDR3 length: 15
J gene: TRBJ1-1
D gene: TRBD1
V gene: TRBV7-8

CDR3 protein: CASRPTGIGYGYTF
CDR3 DNA: TGTGCCAGCAGACCAACAGGGATAGGGTATGGCTACACCTTC
clone size: many
CDR3 length: 14
J gene: TRBJ1-2
D gene: NA
V gene: TRBV7-9

CDR3 protein: CASGLVPPGHLIF
CDR3 DNA: TGTGCTAGTGGTTTGGTACCCCCGGGACATCTGATTTTT
clone size: NA
CDR3 length: 13
J gene: TRBJ1-4
D gene: NA
V gene: TRBV12-5

CDR3 protein: CASGGLQSNQPQHF
CDR3 DNA: TGTGCCAGCGGGGGACTACAGAGCAATCAGCCCCAGCATTTT
clone size: NA
CDR3 length: 14
J gene: TRBJ1-5
D gene: NA
V gene: TRBV2

CDR3 protein: CASSSRQGAEAFF
CDR3 DNA: TGTGCCAGCAGTTCCAGACAGGGTGCTGAAGCTTTCTTT
clone size: NA
CDR3 length: 13
J gene: TRBJ1-1
D gene: TRBD1
V gene: TRBV10-3

CDR3 protein: CAPPTGPNYGYTF
CDR3 DNA: TGTGCTCCGCCGACAGGTCCTAACTATGGCTACACCTTC
clone size: NA
CDR3 length: 13
J gene: TRBJ1-2
D gene: NA
V gene: TRBV25-1

CDR3 protein: CASSRESLEQFF
CDR3 DNA: TGTGCCAGCAGCCGGGAGAGCCTTGAGCAGTTCTTC
clone size: few
CDR3 length: 12
J gene: TRBJ2-1
D gene: NA
V gene: TRBV7-9

CDR3 protein: CASSYLRDEKLFF
CDR3 DNA: TGTGCCAGCAGTTACCTACGTGATGAAAAACTGTTTTTT
clone size: NA
CDR3 length: 13
J gene: TRBJ1-4
D gene: NA
V gene: TRBV6-5

CDR3 protein: CARGGGTSVQETQYF
CDR3 DNA: TGTGCTAGAGGGGGCGGGACTAGCGTCCAAGAGACCCAGTACTTC
clone size: NA
CDR3 length: 15
J gene: TRBJ2-5
D gene: TRBD2
V gene: TRBV7-3

CDR3 protein: CASSIPGSGTEAFF
CDR3 DNA: TGTGCCAGTAGTATACCGGGGTCGGGCACTGAAGCTTTCTTT
clone size: many
CDR3 length: 14
J gene: TRBJ1-1
D gene: NA
V gene: TRBV19